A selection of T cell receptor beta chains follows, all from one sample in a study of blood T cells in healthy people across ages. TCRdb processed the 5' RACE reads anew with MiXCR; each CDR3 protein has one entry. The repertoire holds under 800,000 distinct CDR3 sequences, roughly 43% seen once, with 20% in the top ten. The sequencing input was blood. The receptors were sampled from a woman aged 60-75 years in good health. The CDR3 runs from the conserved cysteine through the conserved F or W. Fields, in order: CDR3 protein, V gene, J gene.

CDR3aa: CAWGPGQGGGDTQYF
v_gene: TRBV30
j_gene: TRBJ2-3

CDR3aa: CASTPGMGNQPQHF
v_gene: TRBV19
j_gene: TRBJ1-5

CDR3aa: CASSLEGTSGDKETQYF
v_gene: TRBV13
j_gene: TRBJ2-5

CDR3aa: CSAGTSEETQYF
v_gene: TRBV29-1
j_gene: -

CDR3aa: CASSLARGEGSYNEQFF
v_gene: TRBV5-1
j_gene: TRBJ2-1

CDR3aa: CASSQEGRGGLDTQYF
v_gene: TRBV4-1
j_gene: TRBJ2-3

CDR3aa: CASSVGSTTYNEQFF
v_gene: TRBV9
j_gene: TRBJ2-1

CDR3aa: CASKGSQGGYTF
v_gene: TRBV28
j_gene: TRBJ1-2

CDR3aa: CAISEGPGDYEQYF
v_gene: TRBV10-3
j_gene: TRBJ2-7

CDR3aa: CASSPRTSSSPDTQYF
v_gene: TRBV2
j_gene: TRBJ2-3

CDR3aa: CASSLNMGRVSKEQFF
v_gene: TRBV5-1
j_gene: TRBJ2-1

CDR3aa: CASSPDLAGVGDTQYF
v_gene: TRBV3-1
j_gene: TRBJ2-3

CDR3aa: CASSVRSQGSYGYTF
v_gene: TRBV9
j_gene: TRBJ1-2

CDR3aa: CSAGGTSGGYQETQYF
v_gene: TRBV20-1
j_gene: TRBJ2-5

CDR3aa: CASSESSLTSGGDYEQYF
v_gene: TRBV10-2
j_gene: TRBJ2-7

CDR3aa: CASSPGTSGGDNEQFF
v_gene: TRBV7-9
j_gene: TRBJ2-1

CDR3aa: CASSLSRGDEQFF
v_gene: TRBV27
j_gene: TRBJ2-1